Shown below are 31 T cell receptor beta chains from a single sample sequenced in a study of T-cell memory formation after mild COVID-19. TCRdb passed the 5' RACE reads through MiXCR, listing each CDR3 protein once. The data contain hundreds of thousands of distinct CDR3 sequences, around 13% of them singletons. The sample taken for sequencing was PBMCs or a T cell subset sorted from them (not recorded which). The receptor set was obtained from a man aged 18-30 years who had mild COVID-19 (a few samples of this study predate the infection). Cell type and time point are not known.

This clonotype showed up just a few times. The chain has TRBV4-1 and TRBJ2-3, with 7 bases fitting TRBD2. V trimming: 5 bases; J trimming: 10 bases; junction bases outside the gene matches: 9. This CDR3 has 13 amino acids. Per germline, CDR1 MGHRA and CDR2 YSYEKL. This chain's CDR3 is CASSSSSRGSQYF. The CDR3 nucleotides are TGCGCCAGCAGCTCTTCATCGCGGGGGTCGCAGTATTTT.

J is TRBJ2-5 and V is TRBV5-1; 8 bases line up with TRBD2. V lost 8 bases to trimming and J lost 3 bases; unmatched junction nucleotides: 21. Germline V gene sequence: CDR1 SGHRS, CDR2 YFSETQ. This CDR3 is 18 amino acids long. The CDR3 bases are TGCGCCAGGGGGACTGCCGACCGTCCCACCGGGGGGGAAGAGACCCAGTACTTC. Translation gives CARGTADRPTGGEETQYF. The whole variable domain, filled in from reference TRBV5-1 and TRBJ2-5, reads KAGVTQTPRYLIKTRGQQVTLSCSPISGHRSVSWYQQTPGQGLQFLFEYFSETQRNKGNFPGRFSGRQFSNSRSEMNVSTLELGDSALYLCARGTADRPTGGEETQYFGPGTRLLVL.

CDR3 protein: CASSLALDKYTGELFF. The CDR3 DNA is TGTGCCAGCTCACTAGCCCTGGACAAATACACCGGGGAGCTGTTTTTT. V is TRBV18 and J is TRBJ2-2, with D tentatively TRBD1 (5 bases). The CDR3 covers 16 residues. Per germline, CDR1 KGHSH and CDR2 LQKENI. V lost 4 bases and J lost 3, with 15 bases in between.

This clonotype was observed a few times. The V gene is TRBV18, the J gene TRBJ2-5; D is ambiguous. Between the trimmed V and J ends, which lost 2 bases and 2 bases, there was a span of 9 bases. Germline CDR1 reads KGHSH; CDR2 reads LQKENI. The CDR3 is 14 amino acids. CDR3 sequence (DNA): TGTGCCAGCTCACCAAGAGTGGGGCAAGAGACCCAGTACTTC. Translating gives CASSPRVGQETQYF. The full variable domain, completed using reference TRBV18 and TRBJ2-5, is NAGVMQNPRHLVRRRGQEARLRCSPMKGHSHVYWYRQLPEEGLKFMVYLQKENIIDESGMPKERFSAEFPKEGPSILRIQQVVRGDSAAYFCASSPRVGQETQYFGPGTRLLVL.

The chain is built from TRBV7-3 and TRBJ2-1; D perhaps matches TRBD1 (6 bases). This CDR3 comprises 13 residues. V lost 5 bases, J lost 5 bases, and 10 bases lay in between. Germline V CDR1 and CDR2: SGHTA, FQGTGA. CDR3 nucleotide sequence: TGTGCCAGCAGCCTCAAGGGGGACAATGAGCAGTTCTTC. Residues: CASSLKGDNEQFF.

The genes are TRBV5-1 and TRBJ1-2; perhaps TRBD1 as D (5 bases). Trimming took 0 bases from V and 7 from J, leaving 13 bases between them. The CDR3 sequence is 14 residues long. Germline V gives CDR1 SGHRS, CDR2 YFSETQ. For the CDR3, the DNA is TGCGCCAGCAGCTTGGGTCCCAGGGAAGGTGGCTACACCTTC. Encoded protein: CASSLGPREGGYTF.

This clonotype was recorded a few times. The chain has TRBV5-1 and TRBJ2-2; D is possibly TRBD1 (6 bases). The CDR3 spans 15 residues. Trimming left V 7 bases short and J 1 base short, with 14 bases between. Germline CDR1 reads SGHRS; CDR2 reads YFSETQ. CDR3: CASALTGLNTGELFF. For the CDR3, the DNA is TGCGCCAGCGCCCTCACAGGGTTGAACACCGGGGAGCTGTTTTTT.

The J gene is TRBJ2-3, the V gene TRBV7-8; the D is unclear. CDR3 length: 15 amino acids. CDR1 is SGHVS, CDR2 FQNEAQ, per germline. V gave up 1 base and J gave up 0 bases, with 8 bases separating them. DNA of the CDR3: TGTGCCAGCAGCTTAGGGGAAACTAGCACAGATACGCAGTATTTT. Encoded protein: CASSLGETSTDTQYF. Full variable domain (remainder filled in from reference TRBV7-8 and TRBJ2-3): GAGVSQSPRYKVAKRGQDVALRCDPISGHVSLFWYQQALGQGPEFLTYFQNEAQLDKSGLPSDRFFAERPEGSVSTLKIQRTQQEDSAVYLCASSLGETSTDTQYFGPGTRLTVL.

This clonotype was seen more than once but under ten times. The gene calls are TRBV29-1 and TRBJ1-3; D perhaps matches TRBD1 (6 bases). Germline V CDR1 and CDR2: SQVTM, ANQGSEA. The CDR3 has 13 amino acids. V lost 7 bases and J lost 2, with 12 bases in between. CDR3 loop: CSAWRGAGNTIYF. CDR3 sequence (DNA): TGCAGCGCCTGGAGGGGGGCTGGAAACACCATATATTTT.

This clonotype showed up just a few times. The genes are TRBV6-2 or TRBV6-3 and TRBJ1-6; the match to TRBD1 covers 10 bases. Germline CDR1 and CDR2: MNHEY and SVGEGT. Losses at the gene ends were 0 bases for V and 7 bases for J; bases not matched to a gene: 12. The CDR3 is 19 amino acids. CDR3 sequence reads: CASSYSITSGTGENSPLHF. The DNA of the CDR3 is TGTGCCAGCAGTTACTCGATTACTTCCGGGACAGGGGAAAATTCACCCCTCCACTTT.

This clonotype has a count of ten or more. The rearrangement links TRBV7-2 to TRBJ2-1; D is perhaps TRBD1 (6 bases). CDR3 length: 14 residues. V gave up 1 base and J gave up 8 bases, with 12 bases separating them. Germline CDR1 is SGHTA and CDR2 is FQGNSA. The CDR3 region is CASSLVQGWDEQFF. CDR3 DNA sequence: TGTGCCAGCAGCTTAGTACAGGGTTGGGATGAGCAGTTCTTC. The full variable domain, in which reference TRBV7-2 and TRBJ2-1 provide the parts outside the CDR3, is GAGVSQSPSNKVTEKGKDVELRCDPISGHTALYWYRQSLGQGLEFLIYFQGNSAPDKSGLPSDRFSAERTGGSVSTLTIQRTQQEDSAVYLCASSLVQGWDEQFFGPGTRLTVL.

This clonotype was observed a handful of times. The genes are TRBV7-2 and TRBJ2-3; D uncertain. The CDR3 length is 13 residues. Germline loops: CDR1 SGHTA, CDR2 FQGNSA. Trimming left V 2 bases short and J 1 base short, with 4 bases between. In DNA form, the CDR3 reads TGTGCCAGCAGCTTATCACGCACAGATACGCAGTATTTT. Its translation: CASSLSRTDTQYF.

Only a few counts were recorded for this clonotype. This rearrangement joins TRBV20-1 to TRBJ2-5; D perhaps matches TRBD2 (5 bases). CDR1 DFQATT and CDR2 SNEGSKA come from the germline V gene (reference sequence). With 6 bases removed from V and 1 base from J, the gap between germline ends came to 12 bases. The CDR3 has 13 amino acids. CDR3 bases: TGCAGTGCCCCCGGGGATCTCCAAGAGACCCAGTACTTC. Encoded protein: CSAPGDLQETQYF.

J is TRBJ1-1 and V is TRBV4-1, with no clear D. V was clipped by 0 bases and J by 3 bases, with 5 bases between them. Germline values: CDR1 MGHRA, CDR2 YSYEKL. The CDR3 spans 13 residues. The CDR3 region is CASSQDGDTEAFF. CDR3 DNA sequence: TGCGCCAGCAGCCAAGACGGGGACACTGAAGCTTTCTTT.

This clonotype has only a few counts. This chain joins TRBV4-3 and TRBJ2-5; perhaps TRBD2 as D (5 bases). Germline values: CDR1 LGHNA, CDR2 YSLEER. V dropped 0 bases and J dropped 5 bases, with 13 bases sitting between them. This CDR3 is built from 15 residues. The chain's CDR3 is CASSQDVTEAETQYF. The CDR3 DNA reads as TGCGCCAGCAGCCAAGATGTGACGGAGGCTGAGACCCAGTACTTC.

This clonotype was seen at least ten times. The chain recombines TRBV20-1 with TRBJ1-5, with D uncertain. This CDR3 contains 14 residues. CDR1 is DFQATT, CDR2 SNEGSKA, per germline (reference sequence). The germline V and J ends were trimmed by 0 bases and 11 bases, with 17 bases remaining between them. The CDR3 spells CSAREENLSPAQHF. The CDR3 region has the DNA TGCAGTGCTAGAGAGGAGAATCTCTCACCAGCCCAGCATTTT.

This clonotype was observed many times. The J gene is TRBJ2-3, the V gene TRBV18; D perhaps matches TRBD2 (6 bases). The CDR3 contains 14 residues. The ends were cut back, 0 bases at V and 4 bases at J, with 8 bases in the middle. CDR1 is KGHSH and CDR2 is LQKENI in the germline V gene. The CDR3 reads CASSPPEGSDTQYF. The CDR3 nucleotides read TGTGCCAGCTCACCACCGGAGGGGTCAGATACGCAGTATTTT.

The chain is built from TRBV28 and TRBJ2-5, with a weak D call TRBD1 (5 bases). Trimming stripped 3 bases from V and 4 bases from J, with 12 bases between. The CDR3 sequence is 14 residues long. CDR1 is MDHEN, CDR2 SYDVKM, per germline. Here the CDR3 reads CASSFAGARETQYF. CDR3 in DNA: TGTGCCAGCAGTTTTGCTGGGGCCCGAGAGACCCAGTACTTC.

This clonotype was recorded at least ten times. The rearrangement links TRBV29-1 to TRBJ1-4, with a tentative D call TRBD1 (5 bases). V was shortened by 1 base and J by 4 bases, with 13 bases between the two germline ends. CDR3 size: 15 residues. CDR1 is SQVTM and CDR2 is ANQGSEA in the germline V gene. The CDR3 DNA reads as TGCAGCGTTGAAGGTTCGACAGAGAATAATGAAAAACTGTTTTTT. Residues: CSVEGSTENNEKLFF. The full variable domain, in which reference TRBV29-1 and TRBJ1-4 provide the parts outside the CDR3, is SAVISQKPSRDICQRGTSLTIQCQVDSQVTMMFWYRQQPGQSLTLIATANQGSEATYESGFVIDKFPISRPNLTFSTLTVSNMSPEDSSIYLCSVEGSTENNEKLFFGSGTQLSVL.

There are a few counts of this clonotype. This sequence joins TRBV6-5 and TRBJ2-3; D is ambiguous. The CDR3 is made up of 14 amino acids. Per germline, CDR1 MNHEY and CDR2 SVGAGI. V lost 2 bases and J 2 bases, leaving 8 bases between the germline ends. In nucleotides, the CDR3 is TGTGCCAGCAGTTACGCAGTTCACACAGATACGCAGTATTTT. The encoded protein is CASSYAVHTDTQYF.

In its sample, this clonotype was seen a few times. The rearrangement uses TRBV10-3 and TRBJ2-7; D is ambiguous. Germline CDR1 ENHRY, CDR2 SYGVKD. Deletions cut 4 bases from V and 3 bases from J, with 16 bases between. This CDR3 spans 15 amino acids. The CDR3 is CAISATTGYGYEQYF. Written as DNA, the CDR3 is TGTGCCATCAGTGCGACGACGGGTTATGGCTACGAGCAGTACTTC.

The rearrangement uses TRBV11-2 and TRBJ1-2, with 11 bases aligning to TRBD1. V lost 4 bases, J lost 2 bases, and 9 bases stayed unmatched. Germline values: CDR1 SGHAT, CDR2 FQNNGV. CDR3 length: 17 residues. The CDR3 spells CASSSAPGQGGNYGYTF. CDR3 DNA: TGTGCCAGCAGCTCCGCTCCGGGACAGGGGGGGAACTATGGCTACACCTTC.

The chain has TRBV7-2 and TRBJ2-7; D possibly corresponds to TRBD2 (7 bases). Trimming took 8 bases from V and 4 from J, leaving 15 bases between them. This CDR3 is 13 amino acids long. Germline CDR1 reads SGHTA; CDR2 reads FQGNSA. The DNA of the CDR3 is TGTGCCAGCGGTCAGGCGGGGGCATACGAGCAGTACTTC. It yields the protein CASGQAGAYEQYF.

The J gene is TRBJ2-3, the V gene TRBV10-3; D might be TRBD2 (5 bases). Germline lookup yields CDR1 ENHRY and CDR2 SYGVKD. The CDR3 loop spans 12 amino acids. V lost 10 bases, J lost 1 base, and 9 bases lay in between. The CDR3 nucleotides are TGTGCCACTAGCTACCGCACAGATACGCAGTATTTT. It is translated as CATSYRTDTQYF.

This chain joins TRBV12-3 or TRBV12-4 and TRBJ2-3; D could derive from TRBD1 or TRBD2 (5 bases each). The ends were cut back, 3 bases at V and 4 bases at J, with 11 bases in the middle. The CDR3 runs to 14 residues. CDR3 in amino acids: CASSLPGSPDTQYF. For the CDR3, the DNA is TGTGCCAGCAGTTTGCCAGGGAGTCCAGATACGCAGTATTTT.

This clonotype was recorded a few times. The chain recombines TRBV15 with TRBJ2-6, with TRBD1 as a possible D gene (6 bases). Germline CDR1 is LNHNV and CDR2 is YYDKDF (reference sequence). V lost 6 bases, J lost 0 bases, and 15 bases lay in between. The CDR3 runs 17 residues. The DNA for the CDR3 is TGTGCCACCAGTTGGCCGACAGGATACTCTGGGGCCAACGTCCTGACTTTC. It encodes CATSWPTGYSGANVLTF.

J is TRBJ2-5 and V is TRBV20-1, with 11 bases aligning to TRBD1. With V trimmed by 6 bases and J by 4 bases, 7 bases remained unmatched. The CDR3 totals 14 residues. Germline CDR1 reads DFQATT; CDR2 reads SNEGSKA (reference sequence). The CDR3 loop reads CSAQDRGRGETQYF. DNA for the CDR3: TGCAGTGCCCAGGACAGGGGGCGCGGAGAGACCCAGTACTTC.

The chain has TRBV4-1 and TRBJ2-1; 9 positions match TRBD1. Germline lookup yields CDR1 MGHRA and CDR2 YSYEKL. CDR3 length: 15 residues. Trimming took 3 bases from V and 4 from J; bases not matched to a gene: 4. The CDR3: CASSHRDREYNEQFF. In DNA, the CDR3 is TGCGCCAGCAGCCACCGGGACAGGGAATACAATGAGCAGTTCTTC.

The table lists this clonotype with a few counts. The gene calls are TRBV4-3 and TRBJ1-2; a possible D gene is TRBD1 (6 bases). This CDR3 is built from 15 residues. Per the germline V gene, CDR1 is LGHNA and CDR2 is YSLEER. The germline V and J ends were trimmed by 0 bases and 3 bases, with 11 bases remaining between them. The CDR3 loop reads CASSQDADSHYGYTF. CDR3 DNA: TGCGCCAGCAGCCAAGACGCGGACAGCCACTATGGCTACACCTTC.

This sequence joins TRBV18 and TRBJ2-7; weak D call: TRBD1 (5 bases). There are 13 residues in the CDR3. Germline values: CDR1 KGHSH, CDR2 LQKENI. V gave up 1 base and J gave up 9 bases, with 13 bases separating them. The CDR3 coding sequence is TGTGCCAGCTCACCACTCGACAGATCTGGGCAGTACTTC. Translating it yields CASSPLDRSGQYF.

The CDR3 DNA reads TGCGCCAGCAGCCAAGTTCACGAGAGACAGAATTCACCCCTCCACTTT. As protein: CASSQVHERQNSPLHF. The V and J genes are TRBV4-1 and TRBJ1-6; possible D gene TRBD1, 5 bases. With 1 base removed from V and 7 bases from J, the gap between germline ends came to 14 bases. The CDR3 is 16 amino acids. Germline lookup yields CDR1 MGHRA and CDR2 YSYEKL.